These 19 T cell receptor beta chains came from one sample sequenced in a study of T cell responses to AZD1222 COVID-19 vaccine. Only in-frame clones appear in the TCRdb table, and some are missing; sequencing was by immunoSEQ multiplex PCR. The table records some 200,000 clones, approximately 90% of them present only once. The sequencing here drew on peripheral blood, taken on day 0 of AZD1222 vaccination. The receptors were gathered from an adult in good health.

The CDR3 DNA reads as TGCGCCAGCAGCTTAGGCGGTGAGGATGTTGTCACTGAAGCTTTCTTT. Translated, it gives CASSLGGEDVVTEAFF. The V and J genes are TRBV5-1 and TRBJ1-1; D is unclear. Germline values: CDR1 SGHRS, CDR2 YFSETQ. The CDR3 has 16 residues. V lost 2 bases to trimming and J lost 4 bases, with 18 bases between them. The variable domain in full, with the rest retrieved from reference TRBV5-1 and TRBJ1-1, is KAGVTQTPRYLIKTRGQQVTLSCSPISGHRSVSWYQQTPGQGLQFLFEYFSETQRNKGNFPGRFSGRQFSNSRSEMNVSTLELGDSALYLCASSLGGEDVVTEAFFGQGTRLTVV.

The chain joins TRBV12-3 or TRBV12-4 to TRBJ1-4; D perhaps matches TRBD1 (5 bases). The CDR3 is made up of 12 amino acids. Trimming cost V 6 bases and J 8 bases, with 10 bases left between them. CDR3 amino acids: CASRTRDEKLFF. The DNA for the CDR3 is TGTGCCAGCAGGACGCGGGACGAAAAACTGTTTTTT.

The DNA for the CDR3 is TGTGCCAGTAGGGAGGGCCCAGCCAAAAACATTCAGTACTTC. Residues: CASREGPAKNIQYF. The rearrangement uses TRBV28 and TRBJ2-4, with 7 bases lining up with TRBD2. The CDR3 is 14 residues long. With V trimmed by 9 bases and J by 0 bases, 5 bases remained unmatched. In germline, CDR1 is MDHEN, CDR2 SYDVKM.

The V and J genes are TRBV15 and TRBJ2-7, with D unresolved. Trimming pared 0 bases from V and 6 bases from J, leaving 15 bases between. The CDR3 extends over 15 amino acids. Germline V CDR1 and CDR2: LNHNV, YYDKDF (reference sequence). The CDR3 spells CATSREGSTNSEQYF. CDR3 nucleotides: TGTGCCACCAGCAGAGAGGGATCGACCAACTCCGAGCAGTACTTC.

The rearrangement uses TRBV14 and TRBJ2-5; 15 nucleotides agree with TRBD2. The CDR3 consists of 18 residues. Per germline, CDR1 SGHDN and CDR2 FVKESK. Germline trimming cut 3 bases from V and 5 bases from J; bases unmatched to any gene: 10. CDR3 loop: CASSQDYRTSGRDETQYF. The CDR3 DNA reads as TGTGCCAGCAGCCAGGATTATAGGACTAGCGGGAGGGACGAGACCCAGTACTTC.

The CDR3 here is CASSPRQGGNEKLFF. In DNA, the CDR3 is TGTGCCAGCTCACCGCGACAGGGCGGTAATGAAAAACTGTTTTTT. This chain joins TRBV18 and TRBJ1-4; 7 bases are shared with TRBD1. J gave up 4 bases and V 3 bases, and 5 bases lay outside the gene matches. Germline V gene sequence: CDR1 KGHSH, CDR2 LQKENI. CDR3 size: 15 residues.

In this sample, this clone turned up a few times. This chain connects TRBV6-4 to TRBJ1-5; D may be TRBD1 (5 bases). The CDR3 is 9 amino acids. Germline V lookup: CDR1 MRHNA, CDR2 SNTAGT. The CDR3 DNA is TGTTCGGGGGGTCAGCCCCAGCATTTT. Translating gives CSGGQPQHF.

The V call is TRBV9, the J call TRBJ2-5; D gene unclear. The germline V gene has CDR1 SGDLS and CDR2 YYNGEE. V was cut by 0 bases and J by 5 bases, with 11 bases left in between. CDR3 length: 14 amino acids. The CDR3 nucleotides are TGTGCCAGCAGCGTAGCCCCCCTCGGGGAGACCCAGTACTTC. It specifies CASSVAPLGETQYF.

The chain links TRBV7-9 to TRBJ1-3, with D possibly TRBD1 on 5 matching bases. CDR1 and CDR2 from the germline V gene are SEHNR and FQNEAQ (reference sequence). The CDR3 extends over 15 amino acids. V gave up 7 bases and J gave up 2 bases, with 15 bases separating them. The CDR3 loop reads CASTTSGLAGNTIYF. Written as DNA, the CDR3 is TGTGCCAGCACCACGTCAGGGCTAGCTGGAAACACCATATATTTT.

This clone was found once. The V gene is TRBV11-3, the J gene TRBJ2-1, with D possibly matching TRBD2 (8 bases). From germline, CDR1 is SGHNT and CDR2 YENEEA. This CDR3 contains 15 residues. V lost 5 bases, J lost 3 bases, and 14 bases lay in between. CDR3 residues: CASSPGRGLYNEQFF. The CDR3 nucleotides read TGTGCCAGCAGCCCCGGGAGGGGGCTCTACAATGAGCAGTTCTTC.

In DNA, the CDR3 is TGTGCCAGCAGCTCACCCGTCGGGCTCGGGCGCGATGAGCAGTTCTTC. Residues: CASSSPVGLGRDEQFF. This rearrangement joins TRBV11-3 to TRBJ2-1; D gene uncertain. The V gene lost 4 bases and the J gene lost 8 bases, with 21 bases spanning the gap. Per the germline V gene, CDR1 is SGHNT and CDR2 is YENEEA. This CDR3 is built from 16 residues.

V usage is TRBV6-2 or TRBV6-3 and J usage is TRBJ2-5; 7 positions match TRBD2. V lost 3 bases and J lost 2; bases outside the gene matches: 21. The germline V gene has CDR1 MNHEY and CDR2 SVGEGT. This CDR3 region has 20 residues. CDR3 sequence reads: CASSYYFRNTRGELQETQYF. CDR3 DNA sequence: TGTGCCAGCAGTTATTATTTCAGAAATACACGGGGGGAGCTTCAAGAGACCCAGTACTTC.

The chain has TRBV6-2 or TRBV6-3 and TRBJ2-2, with TRBD1 matching 8 bases. CDR1 MNHEY and CDR2 SVGEGT come from the germline V gene. V lost 5 bases to trimming and J lost 5 bases; unmatched junction nucleotides: 1. The CDR3 covers 13 residues. The CDR3 sequence is CASSRQGTGELFF. DNA for the CDR3: TGTGCCAGCAGTCGACAGGGGACCGGGGAGCTGTTTTTT.

The chain joins TRBV19 to TRBJ1-2; 9 bases align to TRBD1. Germline loops: CDR1 LNHDA, CDR2 SQIVND (reference sequence). V shed 6 bases and J 0 bases; nucleotides not matched to a gene: 11. The CDR3 runs 17 residues. CDR3 in amino acids: CASSPPLGQGTNYGYTF. CDR3 sequence (DNA): TGTGCCAGTAGCCCCCCCCTCGGACAGGGGACTAACTATGGCTACACCTTC.

Comment on this clone: The junction departs from germline at one end; a sequencing error may be responsible. The CDR3 sequence is CASSPRTDNYGYTF. The CDR3 DNA follows: TGTGCCAGCTCCCCACGGACGGATAACTATGGCTACACCTTC. This chain uses TRBV18 with TRBJ1-2; D is unclear. There are 14 residues in the CDR3. Germline CDR1 reads KGHSH; CDR2 reads LQKENI.

This clone was counted between two and nine times. CDR3 amino acids: CASSLIAGPSYEQYF. The DNA of the CDR3 is TGTGCCAGCAGTTTAATCGCGGGACCCTCCTACGAGCAGTACTTC. The V gene is TRBV6-5, the J gene TRBJ2-7; TRBD2 is a possible D gene (6 bases). CDR1 and CDR2 from the germline V gene are MNHEY and SVGAGI. The CDR3 extends over 15 amino acids. Deletions cut 4 bases from V and 0 bases from J, with 13 bases between.

This chain connects TRBV14 to TRBJ2-7, with 8 bases matching TRBD2. Germline CDR1 SGHDN, CDR2 FVKESK. The CDR3 spans 20 residues. Trimming removed 1 base from V and 2 bases from J; junction bases left unmatched: 19. CDR3 protein: CASSQGVGAGDPLNPYEQYF. CDR3 bases: TGTGCCAGCAGCCAAGGGGTCGGAGCGGGAGACCCCCTCAACCCCTACGAGCAGTACTTC.

The chain combines TRBV11-2 with TRBJ2-3; TRBD1 aligns across 7 bases. Per the germline V gene, CDR1 is SGHAT and CDR2 is FQNNGV. CDR3 size: 17 residues. The V and J ends lost 0 bases and 6 bases, in that order; junction bases with no gene match: 12. The CDR3, as DNA: TGTGCCAGCAGCTTAGATCCGTTGGGGACAGTTTTTGATACGCAGTATTTT. Translation gives CASSLDPLGTVFDTQYF.

The rearrangement joins TRBV28 to TRBJ2-1; the match to TRBD2 covers 9 bases. The germline V gene has CDR1 MDHEN and CDR2 SYDVKM. The CDR3 has 15 amino acids. The junction had 0 bases not matched to a gene; V was cut back by 2 bases and J by 1 base. CDR3 coding DNA: TGTGCCAGCAGTTTAGCGGGAGGGTCCTACAATGAGCAGTTCTTC. This translates into CASSLAGGSYNEQFF.